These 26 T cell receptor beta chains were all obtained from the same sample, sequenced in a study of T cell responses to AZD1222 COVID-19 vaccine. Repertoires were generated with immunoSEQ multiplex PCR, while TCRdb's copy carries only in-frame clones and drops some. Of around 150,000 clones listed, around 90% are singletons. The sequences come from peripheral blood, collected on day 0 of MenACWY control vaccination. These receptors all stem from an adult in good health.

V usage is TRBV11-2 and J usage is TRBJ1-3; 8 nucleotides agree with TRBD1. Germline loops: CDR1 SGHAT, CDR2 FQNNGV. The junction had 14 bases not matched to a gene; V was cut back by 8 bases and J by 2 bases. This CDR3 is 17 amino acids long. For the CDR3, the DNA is TGTGCCAGCTCCCGCCCCGGACAGGGCAGAGCTGGAAACACCATATATTTT. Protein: CASSRPGQGRAGNTIYF.

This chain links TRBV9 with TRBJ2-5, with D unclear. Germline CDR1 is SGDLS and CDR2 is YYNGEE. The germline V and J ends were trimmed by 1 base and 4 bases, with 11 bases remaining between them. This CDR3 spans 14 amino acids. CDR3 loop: CASSVLGLGETQYF. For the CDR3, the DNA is TGTGCCAGCAGCGTACTGGGATTAGGAGAGACCCAGTACTTC.

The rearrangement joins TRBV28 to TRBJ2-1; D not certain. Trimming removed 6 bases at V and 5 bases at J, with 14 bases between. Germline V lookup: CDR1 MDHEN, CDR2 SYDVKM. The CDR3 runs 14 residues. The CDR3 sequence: CASRSADRNNEQFF. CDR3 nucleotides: TGTGCCAGCAGATCGGCGGACCGAAACAATGAGCAGTTCTTC. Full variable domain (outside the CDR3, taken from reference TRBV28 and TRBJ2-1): DVKVTQSSRYLVKRTGEKVFLECVQDMDHENMFWYRQDPGLGLRLIYFSYDVKMKEKGDIPEGYSVSREKKERFSLILESASTNQTSMYLCASRSADRNNEQFFGPGTRLTVL.

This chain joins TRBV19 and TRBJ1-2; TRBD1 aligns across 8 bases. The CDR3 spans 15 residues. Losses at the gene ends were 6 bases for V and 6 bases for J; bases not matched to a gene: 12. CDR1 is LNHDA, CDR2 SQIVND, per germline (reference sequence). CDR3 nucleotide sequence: TGTGCCAGTAGCCGCGGACAGGGCAATCATCATGGCTACACCTTC. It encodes CASSRGQGNHHGYTF.

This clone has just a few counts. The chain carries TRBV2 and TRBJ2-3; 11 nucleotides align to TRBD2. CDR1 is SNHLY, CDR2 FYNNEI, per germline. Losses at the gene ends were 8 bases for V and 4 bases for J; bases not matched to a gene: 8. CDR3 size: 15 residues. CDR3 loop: CASSGRLAGSDTQYF. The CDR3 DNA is TGTGCCAGCTCTGGGAGACTAGCGGGGTCAGATACGCAGTATTTT.

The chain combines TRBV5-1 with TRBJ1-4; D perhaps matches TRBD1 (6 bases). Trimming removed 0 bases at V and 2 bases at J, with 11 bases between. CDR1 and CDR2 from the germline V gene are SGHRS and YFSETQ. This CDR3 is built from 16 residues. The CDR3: CASSLVQGGTNEKLFF. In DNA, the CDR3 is TGCGCCAGCAGCTTGGTACAGGGTGGGACTAATGAAAAACTGTTTTTT.

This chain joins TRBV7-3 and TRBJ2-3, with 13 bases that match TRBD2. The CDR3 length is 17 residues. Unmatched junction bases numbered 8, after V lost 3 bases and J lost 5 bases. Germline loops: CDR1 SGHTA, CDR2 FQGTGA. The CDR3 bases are TGTGCCAGCAGCTTTGGACTAGCGGGAGTTCAAGGAGATACGCAGTATTTT. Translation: CASSFGLAGVQGDTQYF.

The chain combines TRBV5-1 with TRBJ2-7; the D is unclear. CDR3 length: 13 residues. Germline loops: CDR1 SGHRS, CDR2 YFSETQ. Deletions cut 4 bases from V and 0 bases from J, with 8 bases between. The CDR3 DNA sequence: TGCGCCAGCAGCCCGTCGGGCTCCTACGAGCAGTACTTC. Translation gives CASSPSGSYEQYF.

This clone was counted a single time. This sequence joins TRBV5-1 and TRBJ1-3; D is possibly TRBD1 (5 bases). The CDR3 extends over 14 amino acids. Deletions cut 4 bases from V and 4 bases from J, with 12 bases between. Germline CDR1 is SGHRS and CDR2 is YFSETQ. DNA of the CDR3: TGCGCCAGCAGCCGAGGAACAGGAGGAAACACCATATATTTT. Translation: CASSRGTGGNTIYF. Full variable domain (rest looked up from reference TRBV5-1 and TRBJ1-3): KAGVTQTPRYLIKTRGQQVTLSCSPISGHRSVSWYQQTPGQGLQFLFEYFSETQRNKGNFPGRFSGRQFSNSRSEMNVSTLELGDSALYLCASSRGTGGNTIYFGEGSWLTVV.

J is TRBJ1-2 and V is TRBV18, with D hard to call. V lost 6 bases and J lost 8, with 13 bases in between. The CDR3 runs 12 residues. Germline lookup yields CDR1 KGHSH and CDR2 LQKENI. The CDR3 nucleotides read TGTGCCAGCTCCCCAGGTCGTGAGGGCTACACCTTC. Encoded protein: CASSPGREGYTF.

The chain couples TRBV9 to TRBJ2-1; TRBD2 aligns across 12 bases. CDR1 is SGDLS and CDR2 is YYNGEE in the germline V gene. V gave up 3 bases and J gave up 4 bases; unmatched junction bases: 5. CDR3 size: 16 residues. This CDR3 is CASSAKGLAGYNEQFF. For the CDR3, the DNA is TGTGCCAGCAGCGCCAAAGGACTAGCGGGGTACAATGAGCAGTTCTTC.

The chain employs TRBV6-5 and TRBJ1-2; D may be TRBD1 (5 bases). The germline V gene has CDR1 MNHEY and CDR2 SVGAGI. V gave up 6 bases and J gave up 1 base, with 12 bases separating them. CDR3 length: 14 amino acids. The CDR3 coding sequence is TGTGCCAGCAGCCTCGGGGCAGATAACTATGGCTACACCTTC. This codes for CASSLGADNYGYTF.

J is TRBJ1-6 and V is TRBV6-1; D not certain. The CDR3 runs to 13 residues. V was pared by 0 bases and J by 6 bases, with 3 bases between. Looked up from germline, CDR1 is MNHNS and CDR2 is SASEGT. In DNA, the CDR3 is TGTGCCAGCAGTGAAGCAGCTAATTCACCCCTCCACTTT. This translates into CASSEAANSPLHF.

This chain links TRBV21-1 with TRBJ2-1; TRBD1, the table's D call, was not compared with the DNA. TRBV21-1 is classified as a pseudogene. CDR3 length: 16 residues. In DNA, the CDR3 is TGTGCCAGCAGCAATAGGCCGGACAGGGGATACAATGAGCAGTTCTTC. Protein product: CASSNRPDRGYNEQFF.

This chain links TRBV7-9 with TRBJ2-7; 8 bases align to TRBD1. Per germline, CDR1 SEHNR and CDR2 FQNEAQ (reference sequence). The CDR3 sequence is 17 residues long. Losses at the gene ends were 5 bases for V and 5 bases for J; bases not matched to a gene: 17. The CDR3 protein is CASSPHGVDRGSHEQYF. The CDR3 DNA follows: TGTGCCAGCAGCCCTCACGGAGTCGACAGGGGATCTCACGAGCAGTACTTC. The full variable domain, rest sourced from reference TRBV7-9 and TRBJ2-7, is DTGVSQNPRHKITKRGQNVTFRCDPISEHNRLYWYRQTLGQGPEFLTYFQNEAQLEKSRLLSDRFSAERPKGSFSTLEIQRTEQGDSAMYLCASSPHGVDRGSHEQYFGPGTRLTVT.

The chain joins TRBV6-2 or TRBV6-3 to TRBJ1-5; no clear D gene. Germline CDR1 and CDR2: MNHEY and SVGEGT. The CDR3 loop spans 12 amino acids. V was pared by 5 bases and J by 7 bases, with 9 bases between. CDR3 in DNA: TGTGCCAGCAGTGATCCTAGGCAGCCCCAGCATTTT. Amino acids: CASSDPRQPQHF.

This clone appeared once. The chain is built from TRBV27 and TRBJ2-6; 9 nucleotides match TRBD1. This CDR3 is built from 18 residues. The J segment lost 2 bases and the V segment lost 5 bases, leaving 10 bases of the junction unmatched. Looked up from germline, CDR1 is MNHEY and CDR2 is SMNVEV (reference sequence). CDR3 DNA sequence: TGTGCCAGCAGTCCGCTGGGACAGGGAAGCACTGGGGCCAACGTCCTGACTTTC. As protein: CASSPLGQGSTGANVLTF.

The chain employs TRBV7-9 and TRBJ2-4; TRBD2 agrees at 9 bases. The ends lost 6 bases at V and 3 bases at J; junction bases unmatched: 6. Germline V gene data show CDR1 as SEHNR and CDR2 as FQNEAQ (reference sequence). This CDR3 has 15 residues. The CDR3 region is CASSQREESKNIQYF. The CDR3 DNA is TGTGCCAGCAGTCAGCGGGAGGAGAGCAAAAACATTCAGTACTTC.

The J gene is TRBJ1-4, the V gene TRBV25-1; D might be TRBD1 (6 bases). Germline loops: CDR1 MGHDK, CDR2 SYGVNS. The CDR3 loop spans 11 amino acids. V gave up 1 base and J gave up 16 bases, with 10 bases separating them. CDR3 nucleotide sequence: TGTGCCAGCAGTGAATGGCGGGGGCGGTTTTTT. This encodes CASSEWRGRFF.

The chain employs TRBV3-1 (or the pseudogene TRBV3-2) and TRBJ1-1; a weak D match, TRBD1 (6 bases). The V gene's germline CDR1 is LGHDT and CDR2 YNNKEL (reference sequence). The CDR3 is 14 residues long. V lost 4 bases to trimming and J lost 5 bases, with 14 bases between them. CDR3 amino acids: CASSRLDRGTEAFF. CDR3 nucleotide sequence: TGTGCCAGCAGCCGCTTGGACAGAGGGACTGAAGCTTTCTTT.

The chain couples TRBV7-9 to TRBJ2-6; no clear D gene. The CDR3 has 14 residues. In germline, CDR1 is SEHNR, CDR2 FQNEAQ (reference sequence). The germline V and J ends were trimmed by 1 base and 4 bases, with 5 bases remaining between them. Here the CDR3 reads CASSLGTGANVLTF. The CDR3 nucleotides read TGTGCCAGCAGCTTAGGGACGGGGGCCAACGTCCTGACTTTC.

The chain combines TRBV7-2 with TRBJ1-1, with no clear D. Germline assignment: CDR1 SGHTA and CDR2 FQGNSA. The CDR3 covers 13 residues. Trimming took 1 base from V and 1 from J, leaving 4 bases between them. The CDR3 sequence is CASSLVQNTEAFF. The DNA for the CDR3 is TGTGCCAGCAGCTTAGTGCAGAACACTGAAGCTTTCTTT.

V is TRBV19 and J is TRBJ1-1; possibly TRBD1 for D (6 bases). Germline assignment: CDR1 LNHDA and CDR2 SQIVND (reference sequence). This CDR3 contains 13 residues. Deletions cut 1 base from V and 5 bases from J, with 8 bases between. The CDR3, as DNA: TGTGCCAGTAGTATAGGGGGGGCGACTGAAGCTTTCTTT. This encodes CASSIGGATEAFF.

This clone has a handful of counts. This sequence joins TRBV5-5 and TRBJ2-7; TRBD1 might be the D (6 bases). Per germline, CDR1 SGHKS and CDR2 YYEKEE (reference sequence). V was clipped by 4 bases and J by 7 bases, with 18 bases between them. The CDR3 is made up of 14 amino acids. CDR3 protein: CASSPSFGTIEQYF. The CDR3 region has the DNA TGTGCCAGCAGCCCCAGCTTCGGGACAATAGAGCAGTACTTC.

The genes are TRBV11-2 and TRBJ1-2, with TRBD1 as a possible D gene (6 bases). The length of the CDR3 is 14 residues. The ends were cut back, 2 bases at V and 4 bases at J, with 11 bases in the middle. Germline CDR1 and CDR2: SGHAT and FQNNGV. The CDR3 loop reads CASSLLDSAYGYTF. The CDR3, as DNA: TGTGCCAGCAGCTTACTGGACAGCGCCTATGGCTACACCTTC.

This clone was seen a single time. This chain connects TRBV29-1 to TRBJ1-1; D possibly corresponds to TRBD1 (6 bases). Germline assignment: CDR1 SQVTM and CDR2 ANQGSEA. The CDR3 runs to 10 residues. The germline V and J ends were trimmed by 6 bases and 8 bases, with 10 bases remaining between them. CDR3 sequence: CSVSGTEAFF. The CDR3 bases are TGCAGCGTATCCGGGACAGAAGCTTTCTTT.